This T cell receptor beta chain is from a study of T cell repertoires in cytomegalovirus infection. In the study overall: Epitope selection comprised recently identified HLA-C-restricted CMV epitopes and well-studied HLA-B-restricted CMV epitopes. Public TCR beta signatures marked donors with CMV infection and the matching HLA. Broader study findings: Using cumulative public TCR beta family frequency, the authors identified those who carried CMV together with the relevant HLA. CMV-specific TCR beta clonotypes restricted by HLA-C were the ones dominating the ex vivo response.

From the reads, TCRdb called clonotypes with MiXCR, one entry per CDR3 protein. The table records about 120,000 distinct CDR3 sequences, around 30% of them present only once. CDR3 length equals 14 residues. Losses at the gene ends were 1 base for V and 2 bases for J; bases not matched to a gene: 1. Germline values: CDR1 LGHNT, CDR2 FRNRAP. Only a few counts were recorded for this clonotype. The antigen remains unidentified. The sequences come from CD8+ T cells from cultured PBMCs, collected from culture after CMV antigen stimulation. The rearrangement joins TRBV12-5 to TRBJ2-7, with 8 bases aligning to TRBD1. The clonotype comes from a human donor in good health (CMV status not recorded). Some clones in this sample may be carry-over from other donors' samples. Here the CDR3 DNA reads TGTGCTAGTGGTTTGGCGACAGGGGCCTACGAGCAGTACTTC. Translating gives CASGLATGAYEQYF.